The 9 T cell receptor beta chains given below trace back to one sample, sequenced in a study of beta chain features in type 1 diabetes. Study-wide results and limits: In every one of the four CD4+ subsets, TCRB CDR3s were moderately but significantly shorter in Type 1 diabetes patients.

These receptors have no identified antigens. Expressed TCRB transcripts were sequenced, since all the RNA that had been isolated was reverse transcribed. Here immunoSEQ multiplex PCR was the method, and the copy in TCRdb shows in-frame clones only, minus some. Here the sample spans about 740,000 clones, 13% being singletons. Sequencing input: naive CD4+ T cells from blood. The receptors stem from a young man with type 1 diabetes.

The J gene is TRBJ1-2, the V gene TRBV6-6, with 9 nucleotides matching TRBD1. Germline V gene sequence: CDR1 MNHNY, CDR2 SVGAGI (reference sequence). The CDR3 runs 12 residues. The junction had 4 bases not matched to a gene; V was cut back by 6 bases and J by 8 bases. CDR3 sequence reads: CASRRDRDGYTF. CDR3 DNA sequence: TGTGCCAGCAGAAGGGACAGGGACGGCTACACCTTC.

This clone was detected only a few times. CDR3 amino acids: CASGQGPETQYF. Here the CDR3 DNA reads TGTGCCAGCGGCCAGGGTCCAGAGACCCAGTACTTC. V and J are TRBV2 and TRBJ2-5, with a possible D match to TRBD1 (5 bases). CDR1 SNHLY and CDR2 FYNNEI come from the germline V gene. Trimming removed 8 bases at V and 4 bases at J, with 11 bases between. The length of the CDR3 is 12 residues. Looking up the rest from reference TRBV2 and TRBJ2-5 gives the full variable domain: EPEVTQTPSHQVTQMGQEVILRCVPISNHLYFYWYRQILGQKVEFLVSFYNNEISEKSEIFDDQFSVERPDGSNFTLKIRSTKLEDSAMYFCASGQGPETQYFGPGTRLLVL.

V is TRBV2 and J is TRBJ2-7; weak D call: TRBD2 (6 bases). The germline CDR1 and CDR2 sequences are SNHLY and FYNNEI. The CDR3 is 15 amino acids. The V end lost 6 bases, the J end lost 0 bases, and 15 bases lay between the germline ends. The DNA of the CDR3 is TGTGCCAGCAGCGACTCTAGCGCACCCTCCTACGAGCAGTACTTC. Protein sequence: CASSDSSAPSYEQYF.

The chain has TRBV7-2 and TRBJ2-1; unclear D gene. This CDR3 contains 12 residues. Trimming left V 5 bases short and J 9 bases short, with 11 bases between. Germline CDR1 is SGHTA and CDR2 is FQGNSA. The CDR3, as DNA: TGTGCCAGCAGCCCGAATCTGTTTGAGCAGTTCTTC. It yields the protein CASSPNLFEQFF.

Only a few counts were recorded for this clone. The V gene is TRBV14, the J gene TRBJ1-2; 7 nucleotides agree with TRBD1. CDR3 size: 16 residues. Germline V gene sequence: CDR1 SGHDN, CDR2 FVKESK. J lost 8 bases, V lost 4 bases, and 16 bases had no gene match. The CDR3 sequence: CASSPNRDSHVRGYTF. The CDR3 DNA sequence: TGTGCCAGCAGCCCCAACCGGGACAGCCATGTCCGGGGCTACACCTTC.

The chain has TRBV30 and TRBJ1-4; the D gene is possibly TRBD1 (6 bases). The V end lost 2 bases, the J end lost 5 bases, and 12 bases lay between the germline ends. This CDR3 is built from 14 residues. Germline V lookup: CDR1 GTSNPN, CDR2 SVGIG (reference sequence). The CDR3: CAWSNRVSNEKLFF. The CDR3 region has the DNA TGTGCCTGGAGTAACAGGGTCTCCAATGAAAAACTGTTTTTT.

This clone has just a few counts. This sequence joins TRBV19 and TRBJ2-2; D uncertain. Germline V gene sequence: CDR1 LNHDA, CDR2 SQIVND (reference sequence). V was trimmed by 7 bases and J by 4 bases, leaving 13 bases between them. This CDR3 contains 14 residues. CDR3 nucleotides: TGTGCCAGTACCCCAGGTCCCGTCACCGGGGAGCTGTTTTTT. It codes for CASTPGPVTGELFF.

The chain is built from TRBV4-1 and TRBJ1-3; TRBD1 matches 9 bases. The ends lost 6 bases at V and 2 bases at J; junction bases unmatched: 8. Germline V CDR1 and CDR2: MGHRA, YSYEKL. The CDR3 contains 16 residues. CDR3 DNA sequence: TGCGCCAGCAGTCCCGGGACAGGGAAGACTGGAAACACCATATATTTT. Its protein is CASSPGTGKTGNTIYF.

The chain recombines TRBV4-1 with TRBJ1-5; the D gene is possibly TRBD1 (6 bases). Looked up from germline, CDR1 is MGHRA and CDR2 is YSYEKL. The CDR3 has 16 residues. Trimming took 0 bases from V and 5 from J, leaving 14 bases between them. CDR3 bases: TGCGCCAGCAGCCAAGATCCGGGGGGCAACCATCAGCCCCAGCATTTT. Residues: CASSQDPGGNHQPQHF.